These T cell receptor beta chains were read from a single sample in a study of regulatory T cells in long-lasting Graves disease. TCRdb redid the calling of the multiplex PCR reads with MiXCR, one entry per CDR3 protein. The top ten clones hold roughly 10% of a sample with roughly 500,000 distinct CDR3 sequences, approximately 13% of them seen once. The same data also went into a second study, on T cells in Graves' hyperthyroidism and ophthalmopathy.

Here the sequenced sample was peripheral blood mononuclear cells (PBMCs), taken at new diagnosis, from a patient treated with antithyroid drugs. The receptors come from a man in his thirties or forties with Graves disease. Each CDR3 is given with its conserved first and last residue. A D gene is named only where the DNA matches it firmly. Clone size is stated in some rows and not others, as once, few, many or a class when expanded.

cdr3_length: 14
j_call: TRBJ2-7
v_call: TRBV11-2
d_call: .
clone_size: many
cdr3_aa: CASSLDGSNYEQYF
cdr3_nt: TGTGCCAGCAGCTTAGACGGGAGTAATTACGAGCAGTACTTC

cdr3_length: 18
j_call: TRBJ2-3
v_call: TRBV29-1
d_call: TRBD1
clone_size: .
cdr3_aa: CSAEDRGRRAGGPDTQYF
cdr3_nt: TGCAGCGCCGAGGACAGGGGGCGGCGGGCGGGAGGGCCAGATACGCAGTATTTT

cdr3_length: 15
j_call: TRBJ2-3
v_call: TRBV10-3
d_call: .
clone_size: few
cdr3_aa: CAISGRDGSTDTQYF
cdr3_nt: TGTGCCATCAGTGGGAGGGACGGAAGCACAGATACGCAGTATTTT

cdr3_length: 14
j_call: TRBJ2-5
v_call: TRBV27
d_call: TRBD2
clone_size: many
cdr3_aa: CASSLLAGTETQYF
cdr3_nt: TGTGCCAGCAGTCTACTAGCGGGTACCGAGACCCAGTACTTC

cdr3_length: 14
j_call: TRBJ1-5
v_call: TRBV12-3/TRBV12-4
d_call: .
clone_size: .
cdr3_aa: CASSPTPGRQPQHF
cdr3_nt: TGTGCCAGCAGCCCCACGCCAGGGAGACAGCCCCAGCATTTT

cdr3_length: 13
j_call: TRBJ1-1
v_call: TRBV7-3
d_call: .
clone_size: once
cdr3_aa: CASSLNFGTEAFF
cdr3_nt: TGTGCCAGCAGCTTAAATTTCGGCACTGAAGCTTTCTTT

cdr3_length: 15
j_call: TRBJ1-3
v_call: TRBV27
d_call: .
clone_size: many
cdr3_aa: CASSLKGLNGNTIYF
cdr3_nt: TGTGCCAGCAGTTTAAAGGGGCTAAATGGAAACACCATATATTTT

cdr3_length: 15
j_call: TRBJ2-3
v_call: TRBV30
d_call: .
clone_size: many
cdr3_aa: CAWSVWRESPDTQYF
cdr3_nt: TGTGCCTGGAGTGTATGGAGGGAGTCGCCAGATACGCAGTATTTT

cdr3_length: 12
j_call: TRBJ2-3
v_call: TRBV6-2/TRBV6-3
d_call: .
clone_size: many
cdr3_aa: CASSYFRDTQYF
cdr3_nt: TGTGCCAGCAGTTACTTTCGAGATACGCAGTATTTT

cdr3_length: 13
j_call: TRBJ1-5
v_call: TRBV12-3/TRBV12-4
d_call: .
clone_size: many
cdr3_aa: CASSSGTPNPQHF
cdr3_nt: TGTGCCAGCAGTTCCGGGACTCCGAACCCCCAGCATTTT

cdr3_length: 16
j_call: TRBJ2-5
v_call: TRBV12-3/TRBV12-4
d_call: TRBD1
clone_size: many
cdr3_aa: CASSPGQGAGGETQYF
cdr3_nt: TGTGCCAGCAGCCCCGGACAGGGGGCTGGAGGAGAGACCCAGTACTTC

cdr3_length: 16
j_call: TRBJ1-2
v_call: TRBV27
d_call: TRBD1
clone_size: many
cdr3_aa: CASSPSPGQGEYGYTF
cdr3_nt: TGTGCCAGCAGTCCATCCCCGGGACAGGGTGAATATGGCTACACCTTC

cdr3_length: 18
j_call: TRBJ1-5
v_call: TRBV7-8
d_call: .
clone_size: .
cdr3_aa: CASSLGGWSSTGNQPQHF
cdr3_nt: TGTGCCAGCAGCTTAGGCGGTTGGTCGTCAACTGGCAATCAGCCCCAGCATTTT

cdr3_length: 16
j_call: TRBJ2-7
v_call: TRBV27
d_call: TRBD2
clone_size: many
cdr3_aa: CASSRLGTSGSYEQYF
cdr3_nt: TGTGCCAGCAGTAGGCTAGGGACTAGCGGATCCTACGAGCAGTACTTC

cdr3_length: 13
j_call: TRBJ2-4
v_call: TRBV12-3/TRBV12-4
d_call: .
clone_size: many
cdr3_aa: CASTYLELNIQYF
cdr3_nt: TGTGCCAGCACCTATCTAGAGTTAAACATTCAGTACTTC

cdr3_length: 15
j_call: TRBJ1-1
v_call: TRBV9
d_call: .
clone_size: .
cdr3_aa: CASSGDGIMNTEAFF
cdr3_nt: TGTGCCAGCAGCGGCGACGGGATCATGAACACTGAAGCTTTCTTT

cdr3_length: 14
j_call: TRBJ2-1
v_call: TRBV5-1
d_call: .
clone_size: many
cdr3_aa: CASNLGLSYNEQFF
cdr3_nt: TGCGCCAGCAATCTCGGACTCAGCTACAATGAGCAGTTCTTC

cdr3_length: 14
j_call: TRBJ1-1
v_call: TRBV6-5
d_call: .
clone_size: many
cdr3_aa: CASSSHIRNTEAFF
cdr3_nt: TGTGCCAGCAGTTCGCACATAAGGAACACTGAAGCTTTCTTT

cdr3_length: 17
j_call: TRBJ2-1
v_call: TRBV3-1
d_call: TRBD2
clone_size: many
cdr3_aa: CASSPRLAGSGGNEQFF
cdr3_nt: TGTGCCAGCAGTCCGAGACTAGCGGGAAGCGGGGGCAATGAGCAGTTCTTC

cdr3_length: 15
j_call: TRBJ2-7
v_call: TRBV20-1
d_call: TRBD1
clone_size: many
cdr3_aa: CSASALGGVPYEQYF
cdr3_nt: TGCAGTGCTAGCGCCTTAGGGGGCGTCCCTTACGAGCAGTACTTC

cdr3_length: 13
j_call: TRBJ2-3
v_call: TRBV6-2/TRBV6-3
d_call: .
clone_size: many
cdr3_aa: CASSVTGTDTQYF
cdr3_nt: TGTGCCAGCAGTGTGACAGGAACAGATACGCAGTATTTT

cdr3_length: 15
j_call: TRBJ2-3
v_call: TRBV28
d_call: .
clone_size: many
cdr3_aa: CASSLRKFNTDTQYF
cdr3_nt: TGTGCCAGCAGTTTACGGAAGTTCAACACAGATACGCAGTATTTT

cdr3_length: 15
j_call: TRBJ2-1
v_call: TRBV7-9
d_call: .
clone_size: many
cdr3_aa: CASSLRGSPNNEQFF
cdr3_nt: TGTGCCAGCAGCTTAAGAGGGAGCCCTAACAATGAGCAGTTCTTC

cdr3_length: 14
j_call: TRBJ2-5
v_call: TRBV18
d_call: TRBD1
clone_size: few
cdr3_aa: CASSRQGSRETQYF
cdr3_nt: TGTGCCAGCTCACGACAGGGGAGTAGAGAGACCCAGTACTTC

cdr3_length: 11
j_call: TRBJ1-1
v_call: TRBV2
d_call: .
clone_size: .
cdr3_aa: CASSVQSEAFF
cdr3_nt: TGTGCCAGCAGTGTCCAGAGTGAAGCTTTCTTT

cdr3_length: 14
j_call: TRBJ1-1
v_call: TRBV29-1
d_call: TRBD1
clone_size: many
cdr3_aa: CSVRTGGVGTEAFF
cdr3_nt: TGCAGCGTTAGAACAGGGGGCGTGGGCACTGAAGCTTTCTTT

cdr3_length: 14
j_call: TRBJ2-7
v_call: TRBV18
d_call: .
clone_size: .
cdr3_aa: CASSPTRDSYEQYF
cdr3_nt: TGTGCCAGCTCACCTACTAGGGACTCCTACGAGCAGTACTTC

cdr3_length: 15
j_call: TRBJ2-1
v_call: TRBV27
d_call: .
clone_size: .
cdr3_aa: CASTTGREPGREKFF
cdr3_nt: TGTGCCAGCACCACTGGCCGTGAACCGGGACGAGAGAAATTCTTC

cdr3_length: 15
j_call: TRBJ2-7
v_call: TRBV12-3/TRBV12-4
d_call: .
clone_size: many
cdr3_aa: CASSFAIGRHYEQYF
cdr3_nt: TGTGCCAGCAGTTTTGCCATAGGACGACACTACGAGCAGTACTTC

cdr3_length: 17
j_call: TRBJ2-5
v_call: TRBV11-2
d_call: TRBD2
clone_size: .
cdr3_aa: CASSLGGTSGTKETQYF
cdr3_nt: TGTGCCAGCAGCTTAGGCGGGACTAGCGGGACGAAAGAGACCCAGTACTTC

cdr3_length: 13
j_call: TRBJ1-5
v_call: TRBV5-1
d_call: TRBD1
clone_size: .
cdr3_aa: CASSLGQGQPQHF
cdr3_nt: TGCGCCAGCAGCTTGGGACAGGGACAGCCCCAGCATTTT

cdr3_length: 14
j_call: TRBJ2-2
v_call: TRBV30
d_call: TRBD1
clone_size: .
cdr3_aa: CAWSLEQGYGELFF
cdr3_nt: TGTGCCTGGTCCTTAGAACAGGGGTACGGGGAGCTGTTTTTT

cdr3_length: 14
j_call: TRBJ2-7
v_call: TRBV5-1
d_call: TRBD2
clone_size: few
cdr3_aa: CASSGGGRTYEQYF
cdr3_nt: TGCGCCAGCAGCGGGGGGGGACGGACCTACGAGCAGTACTTC

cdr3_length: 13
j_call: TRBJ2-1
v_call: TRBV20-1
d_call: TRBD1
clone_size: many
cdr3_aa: CSAIRDRVHEQFF
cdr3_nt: TGCAGTGCTATCCGGGACAGGGTTCATGAGCAGTTCTTC

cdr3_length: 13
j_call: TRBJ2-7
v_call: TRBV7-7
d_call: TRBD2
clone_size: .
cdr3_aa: CASSADGREREYF
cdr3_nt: TGTGCCAGCAGCGCCGACGGGAGGGAGCGCGAGTACTTC

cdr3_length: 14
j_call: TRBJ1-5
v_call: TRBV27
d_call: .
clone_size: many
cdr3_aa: CASRINLSNQPQHF
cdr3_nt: TGTGCCAGCAGGATAAACCTTAGCAATCAGCCCCAGCATTTT

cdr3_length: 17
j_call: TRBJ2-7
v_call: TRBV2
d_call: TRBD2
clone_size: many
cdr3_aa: CASSVSLAGSRSYEQYF
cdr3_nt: TGTGCCAGCAGTGTCTCACTAGCGGGTTCCCGCTCCTACGAGCAGTACTTC

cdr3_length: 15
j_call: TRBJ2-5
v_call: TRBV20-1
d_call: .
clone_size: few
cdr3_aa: CSAIPILRSQETQYF
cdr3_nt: TGCAGTGCTATCCCCATTTTGCGGTCACAAGAGACCCAGTACTTC

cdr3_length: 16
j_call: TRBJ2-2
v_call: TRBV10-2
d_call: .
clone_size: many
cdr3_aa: CASRVPYGTNTGELFF
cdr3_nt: TGCGCCAGCAGAGTTCCGTACGGGACGAACACCGGGGAGCTGTTTTTT

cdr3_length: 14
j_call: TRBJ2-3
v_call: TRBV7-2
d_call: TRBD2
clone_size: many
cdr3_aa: CASRAGLSTDTQYF
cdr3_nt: TGTGCCAGCCGAGCGGGACTTAGCACAGATACGCAGTATTTT